A selection of T cell receptor beta chains follows, all from one sample in a study of shared clonotypes between healthy human individuals. Sequencing was performed with immunoSEQ multiplex PCR; in TCRdb, only in-frame clones are kept and a portion is missing. The data hold over a million clones, with around 74% observed a single time. The sample taken for sequencing was memory CD4+ T cells sorted from blood. The receptor source for this set is a man between 18 and 29 years old in good health. The CDR3 runs from the conserved cysteine through the conserved F or W. The D gene is left open where the match is weak. Clone size, where shown, is once, few, many, or a class for clones that have expanded.

clone_size j_call d_call v_call cdr3_nt cdr3_aa
NA TRBJ1-1 NA TRBV9 TGTGCCAGCAGCGTAGTGGGGGGAGGGAACACTGAAGCTTTCTTT CASSVVGGGNTEAFF
NA TRBJ2-3 NA TRBV9 TGTGCCAGCAGCGTGAGGATTACTAGCACAGATACGCAGTATTTT CASSVRITSTDTQYF
NA TRBJ1-1 NA TRBV19 TGTGCCAGTAGTATTCTTAACAGCCGGTACACTGAAGCTTTCTTT CASSILNSRYTEAFF
NA TRBJ2-3 TRBD2 TRBV10-3 TGTGCCATCAGTGAGTCTTGGACTAGCGGAAGCACAGATACGCAGTATTTT CAISESWTSGSTDTQYF
once TRBJ2-3 NA TRBV4-1 TGCGCCAGCAGCCAAGATCCCGGGAGCAATACGCAGTATTTT CASSQDPGSNTQYF
NA TRBJ1-2 NA TRBV15 TGTGCCACCAGCAACAGTTCCGTCTACCCAAGTGGCTACACCTTC CATSNSSVYPSGYTF
many TRBJ2-6 TRBD1 TRBV10-3 TGTGCCATCAGTGGGGACAGGGCGGCCTCCGGGGCCAACGTCCTGACTTTC CAISGDRAASGANVLTF
NA TRBJ1-2 NA TRBV6-1 TGTGCCAGCAGTGAAGCTAACTCAGTGGGCTACACCTTC CASSEANSVGYTF
NA TRBJ2-2 NA TRBV5-1 TGCGCCAGCAGCTTGCCATACGACACCGGGGAGCTGTTTTTT CASSLPYDTGELFF
NA TRBJ1-1 NA TRBV6-5 TGTGCCAGCAGTAAAACAGGGATCATGAACACTGAAGCTTTCTTT CASSKTGIMNTEAFF
NA TRBJ2-5 TRBD2 TRBV18 TGTGCCAGCTCACCAAACGGGGGGCAAGAGACCCAGTACTTC CASSPNGGQETQYF
NA TRBJ1-2 NA TRBV29-1 TGCAGCGTTGAAAGTGGGGGCGCGGCCGGGATCTACACCTTC CSVESGGAAGIYTF
NA TRBJ2-2 NA TRBV5-4 TGTGCCAGCAGCGGCGGGGACCTTTTCACCGGGGAGCTGTTTTTT CASSGGDLFTGELFF
NA TRBJ1-2 NA TRBV27 TGTGCCACCCATCGAGGGGGTCCCTATGGCTACACCTTC CATHRGGPYGYTF
NA TRBJ2-2 TRBD2 TRBV7-2 TGTGCCAGCAGTTTTGGACTAGCGGCAATCACCGGGGAGCTGTTTTTT CASSFGLAAITGELFF
NA TRBJ2-2 NA TRBV7-2 TGTGCCAGCAGCTTTCTTAACACCGGGGAGCTGTTTTTT CASSFLNTGELFF
few TRBJ1-4 TRBD1 TRBV19 TGTGCCAGTAGTCCAAAGACAGGGAGTAATGAAAAACTGTTTTTT CASSPKTGSNEKLFF
NA TRBJ2-7 NA TRBV7-2 TGTGCCAGCAGCTTAGCTCAGGGGAACGAGCAGTACTTC CASSLAQGNEQYF
NA TRBJ1-1 TRBD1 TRBV2 TGTGCCAGCAGTGTATTCAGGGGGCCGGGGACTGAAGCTTTCTTT CASSVFRGPGTEAFF
NA TRBJ2-5 TRBD2 TRBV5-1 TGCGCCAGCAGCTTGGACGGACTAGCGGGAGAAGAGACCCAGTACTTC CASSLDGLAGEETQYF
few TRBJ1-4 NA TRBV25-1 TGTGCCAGCTCTCGGCCTGAGGCTGGCAAACTGTTTTTT CASSRPEAGKLFF
NA TRBJ2-1 TRBD2 TRBV5-1 TGCGCCAGCAGCTTTAGCGGGAGTAGCTCCTACAATGAGCAGTTCTTC CASSFSGSSSYNEQFF
NA TRBJ1-5 NA TRBV2 TGTGCCAGCAGTCACAGGGAAAACAATCAGCCCCAGCATTTT CASSHRENNQPQHF
NA TRBJ1-2 NA TRBV19 TGTGCCAGTAGTATATCGGAGGACTATGGCTACACCTTC CASSISEDYGYTF
once TRBJ2-2 NA TRBV7-2 TGTGCCAGCAGCTTAGACAGGGTCGGCACCGGGGAGCTGTTTTTT CASSLDRVGTGELFF
NA TRBJ2-1 TRBD2 TRBV15 TGTGCCACCAGCAGAGATCGGGGGGGATACAATGAGCAGTTCTTC CATSRDRGGYNEQFF
NA TRBJ1-5 NA TRBV19 TGTGCCAGTACGGGGTTGCGGACAGATAGCAATCAGCCCCAGCATTTT CASTGLRTDSNQPQHF
NA TRBJ1-1 TRBD1 TRBV30 TGTGCCTGGGGACAGGGGGGGAACACTGAAGCTTTCTTT CAWGQGGNTEAFF
few TRBJ2-3 TRBD2 TRBV4-3 TGCGCCAGCAGCCAAGATGAGGGACTAGCGGGAGCAACAGATACGCAGTATTTT CASSQDEGLAGATDTQYF
NA TRBJ2-3 NA TRBV10-1 TGCGCCAGCAGTGAATCCGGACGGACAGATACGCAGTATTTT CASSESGRTDTQYF
NA TRBJ2-2 NA TRBV19 TGTGCCAGTAGTATAGGGGGCATAGCCGGGGAGCTGTTTTTT CASSIGGIAGELFF
NA TRBJ1-1 NA TRBV6-6 TGTGCCAGCAGCCTCACTGATGGGGCCTTCGAAGCTTTCTTT CASSLTDGAFEAFF
NA TRBJ2-7 NA TRBV5-5 TGTGCCAGCAGCTTGGCTGGCGGGGACACCTACGAGCAGTACTTC CASSLAGGDTYEQYF
NA TRBJ1-5 NA TRBV5-6 TGTGCCAGCAGCTTGATGGCAGGAGGGGGTCAGCCCCAGCATTTT CASSLMAGGGQPQHF
NA TRBJ1-3 NA TRBV30 TGTGCCTGGAGTCAGGGTTCTGGAAACACCATATATTTT CAWSQGSGNTIYF
NA TRBJ2-3 TRBD2 TRBV27 TGTGCCAGCAGTTCTCTAGCGGGGGGGGCACGGTATACGCAGTATTTT CASSSLAGGARYTQYF
NA TRBJ1-6 NA TRBV11-2 TGTGCCAGCAGCTTATTTGGACAGTATAATTCACCCCTCCACTTT CASSLFGQYNSPLHF
NA TRBJ1-1 NA TRBV7-6 TGTGCCAGCAGCGCGCGACCCGGACAGAACACTGAAGCTTTCTTT CASSARPGQNTEAFF